Listed here are 26 T cell receptor beta chains from one sample, sequenced in a study of blood T cell repertoires in COVID-19. TCRdb keeps only in-frame clones here, not all; method: immunoSEQ multiplex PCR. Here the sample spans 200,000 to 250,000 clones, 88% being singletons. The sequenced sample consisted of PBMCs or T cells enriched from blood (not recorded which). Every receptor here comes from a woman under 40 who had recovered from COVID-19.

The rearrangement joins TRBV18 to TRBJ2-7, with 7 bases matching TRBD2. V shed 3 bases, J shed 4 bases, and the junction held 6 bases outside the gene matches. The CDR3 runs 14 residues. Germline CDR1 is KGHSH and CDR2 is LQKENI. The CDR3 loop reads CASSPGGRFYEQYF. The CDR3 nucleotides are TGTGCCAGCTCACCCGGGGGGAGGTTTTACGAGCAGTACTTC.

The chain uses TRBV4-1 and TRBJ2-2, with D maybe TRBD2 (5 bases). In germline, CDR1 is MGHRA, CDR2 YSYEKL. The CDR3 loop spans 16 amino acids. Trimming cost V 2 bases and J 4 bases, with 14 bases left between them. Here the CDR3 reads CASSQHPRVGTGELFF. The CDR3 nucleotides read TGCGCCAGCAGCCAACACCCGCGGGTCGGCACCGGGGAGCTGTTTTTT.

V and J are TRBV6-5 and TRBJ1-2; 12 nucleotides align to TRBD1. The CDR3 has 15 residues. With V trimmed by 11 bases and J by 0 bases, 7 bases remained unmatched. Germline V gene data show CDR1 as MNHEY and CDR2 as SVGAGI. The CDR3 bases are TGTGCCGGGGGGGACAGGGGGCGAGCTAACTATGGCTACACCTTC. Translating gives CAGGDRGRANYGYTF.

J is TRBJ1-1 and V is TRBV4-2; 7 bases are shared with TRBD1. This CDR3 is 15 amino acids long. V was pared by 2 bases and J by 2 bases, with 5 bases of the junction left unmatched. Germline V lookup: CDR1 LGHNA, CDR2 YNFKEQ. As DNA, the CDR3 is TGTGCCAGCAGCCAACGAAGGGACAGCAACACTGAAGCTTTCTTT. Residues: CASSQRRDSNTEAFF.

The rearrangement uses TRBV10-3 and TRBJ1-1; 7 nucleotides line up with TRBD1. After removal of 6 bases from V and 0 bases from J, the junction contained 7 bases not matched to a gene. Germline assignment: CDR1 ENHRY and CDR2 SYGVKD. The CDR3 is 15 amino acids. The CDR3 is CAIRAGTVMNTEAFF. The CDR3 DNA sequence: TGTGCCATCAGGGCAGGGACAGTCATGAACACTGAAGCTTTCTTT.

This clone was counted between two and nine times. The chain employs TRBV12-3 or TRBV12-4 and TRBJ2-1; 8 nucleotides align to TRBD2. Trimming at V came to 11 bases and at J to 7 bases, leaving 10 bases not matched to a gene. The CDR3 runs to 13 residues. CDR3 sequence: CAWGRGAGNEQFF. The CDR3 coding sequence is TGTGCCTGGGGGCGGGGGGCCGGGAATGAGCAGTTCTTC.

The chain carries TRBV9 and TRBJ2-7; 9 bases are a match to TRBD1. The ends lost 4 bases at V and 3 bases at J; junction bases unmatched: 8. CDR3 length equals 15 residues. Germline CDR1 SGDLS, CDR2 YYNGEE. The DNA of the CDR3 is TGTGCCAGCAGCTTACCGGGACAGGGAGACTACGAGCAGTACTTC. Residues: CASSLPGQGDYEQYF.

The gene calls are TRBV6-2 or TRBV6-3 and TRBJ2-7, with D tentatively TRBD1 (6 bases). There are 12 residues in the CDR3. From germline, CDR1 is MNHEY and CDR2 SVGEGT. V lost 6 bases and J 3 bases, leaving 9 bases between the germline ends. The CDR3 loop reads CASSMDSYEQYF. CDR3 DNA sequence: TGTGCCAGCAGCATGGACAGCTACGAGCAGTACTTC.

The gene calls are TRBV2 and TRBJ2-2; 8 bases are a match to TRBD2. Germline trimming cut 2 bases from V and 1 base from J; bases unmatched to any gene: 3. This CDR3 is 16 amino acids long. Germline CDR1 is SNHLY and CDR2 is FYNNEI. The CDR3 here is CASSETGGVNTGELFF. In DNA form, the CDR3 reads TGTGCCAGCAGTGAAACGGGGGGGGTGAACACCGGGGAGCTGTTTTTT.

This clone was observed a single time. The CDR3: CASSPAIAGTGREKLFF. The CDR3 DNA reads TGTGCCAGCAGCCCTGCAATCGCCGGGACAGGCCGGGAAAAACTGTTTTTT. The chain couples TRBV4-2 to TRBJ1-4; TRBD1 matches at 8 bases. This CDR3 has 17 residues. CDR1 and CDR2 from the germline V gene are LGHNA and YNFKEQ. V was pared by 4 bases and J by 8 bases, with 15 bases of the junction left unmatched.

The gene calls are TRBV18 and TRBJ2-7; TRBD1 is a possible D gene (5 bases). Germline-derived CDR1 and CDR2 are KGHSH and LQKENI. V shed 3 bases and J shed 2 bases, with 17 bases lying between them. CDR3 length: 16 residues. For the CDR3, the DNA is TGTGCCAGCTCACCCCAGGCAGTTGGGGCTGCCTACGAGCAGTACTTC. Translated, it gives CASSPQAVGAAYEQYF.

This chain uses TRBV9 with TRBJ1-1, with 8 positions matching TRBD1. Germline CDR1 SGDLS, CDR2 YYNGEE. The ends lost 2 bases at V and 5 bases at J; junction bases unmatched: 8. The CDR3 has 15 amino acids. The CDR3 region has the DNA TGTGCCAGCAGCGTGGCAGGACAGGGAAGGACTGAAGCTTTCTTT. This translates into CASSVAGQGRTEAFF.

The V gene is TRBV5-1, the J gene TRBJ2-5; tentatively, D is TRBD1 (5 bases). V was shortened by 3 bases and J by 2 bases, with 11 bases between the two germline ends. Per germline, CDR1 SGHRS and CDR2 YFSETQ. The CDR3 is 14 residues long. Here the CDR3 DNA reads TGCGCCAGCAGCTACTTGACAGTACAAGAGACCCAGTACTTC. Translation: CASSYLTVQETQYF. Full variable domain (rest looked up from reference TRBV5-1 and TRBJ2-5): KAGVTQTPRYLIKTRGQQVTLSCSPISGHRSVSWYQQTPGQGLQFLFEYFSETQRNKGNFPGRFSGRQFSNSRSEMNVSTLELGDSALYLCASSYLTVQETQYFGPGTRLLVL.

J is TRBJ1-6 and V is TRBV2; 9 bases agree with TRBD1. The V segment lost 6 bases and the J segment 10 bases; nucleotides outside the gene matches: 7. The CDR3 spans 14 residues. In germline, CDR1 is SNHLY, CDR2 FYNNEI. CDR3 sequence reads: CASRLTGGDSPLHF. DNA of the CDR3: TGTGCCAGCAGGCTGACAGGGGGGGACTCACCCCTCCACTTT.

This clone was detected a few times. This chain links TRBV15 with TRBJ1-3, with D hard to call. Germline CDR1 reads LNHNV; CDR2 reads YYDKDF (reference sequence). The CDR3 runs to 14 residues. Trimming removed 3 bases from V and 4 bases from J, with 10 bases in between. In DNA, the CDR3 is TGTGCCACCAGCAGGACCGGAGAAGGAAACACCATATATTTT. Its translation: CATSRTGEGNTIYF.

The V gene is TRBV29-1, the J gene TRBJ2-7; D may be TRBD2 (5 bases). The length of the CDR3 is 14 residues. Germline-derived CDR1 and CDR2 are SQVTM and ANQGSEA. The CDR3 is CSAHGLRVKNKQYF. CDR3 bases: TGCAGTGCCCACGGACTGAGGGTTAAGAACAAGCAGTACTTC.

The chain has TRBV18 and TRBJ2-1, with 7 bases lining up with TRBD2. CDR3 length: 14 residues. The germline V gene has CDR1 KGHSH and CDR2 LQKENI. Losses at the gene ends were 4 bases for V and 0 bases for J; bases not matched to a gene: 0. This CDR3 reads CASSRGGSYNEQFF. CDR3 DNA: TGTGCCAGCTCACGGGGGGGCTCCTACAATGAGCAGTTCTTC.

The chain couples TRBV3-1 (or the pseudogene TRBV3-2) to TRBJ2-2; D remains ambiguous. CDR1 and CDR2 from the germline V gene are LGHDT and YNNKEL (reference sequence). The V gene lost 1 base and the J gene lost 6 bases, with 9 bases spanning the gap. CDR3 size: 14 residues. This CDR3 reads CASSQARGAGELFF. In DNA form, the CDR3 reads TGTGCCAGCAGCCAAGCACGCGGAGCCGGGGAGCTGTTTTTT.

This chain joins TRBV4-3 and TRBJ1-3; D might be TRBD1 (6 bases). Trimming cost V 0 bases and J 4 bases, with 13 bases left between them. This CDR3 region has 16 residues. Germline lookup yields CDR1 LGHNA and CDR2 YSLEER. The chain's CDR3 is CASSQDWGGSGNTIYF. As DNA, the CDR3 is TGCGCCAGCAGCCAAGATTGGGGGGGCTCGGGAAACACCATATATTTT.

DNA for the CDR3: TGTGCCAGCAGTAATGACAGGGGATCCGAAAAACTGTTTTTT. This sequence encodes CASSNDRGSEKLFF. The chain has TRBV6-5 and TRBJ1-4, with 8 bases lining up with TRBD1. The CDR3 has 14 amino acids. J lost 8 bases, V lost 5 bases, and 7 bases had no gene match. The germline gives CDR1 MNHEY, CDR2 SVGAGI.

This CDR3 reads CASSPGHGQPQHF. CDR3 bases: TGTGCCAGCAGTCCGGGACACGGACAGCCCCAGCATTTT. This chain uses TRBV6-5 with TRBJ1-5; TRBD1 is a possible D gene (6 bases). Germline V gene sequence: CDR1 MNHEY, CDR2 SVGAGI. V was trimmed by 5 bases and J by 7 bases, leaving 12 bases between them. There are 13 residues in the CDR3.

The rearrangement joins TRBV13 to TRBJ2-7, with a possible D match to TRBD2 (7 bases). Germline CDR1 is PRHDT and CDR2 is FYEKMQ (reference sequence). The ends were cut back, 5 bases at V and 4 bases at J, with 12 bases in the middle. The CDR3 is 13 residues long. CDR3 bases: TGTGCCAGCAGCCCAGAGGGGGGGTACGAGCAGTACTTC. Translation: CASSPEGGYEQYF.

The rearrangement links TRBV4-3 to TRBJ2-1, with a possible D match to TRBD2 (9 bases). V dropped 7 bases and J dropped 8 bases, with 21 bases sitting between them. Per germline, CDR1 LGHNA and CDR2 YSLEER. This CDR3 is 15 amino acids long. Here the CDR3 reads CASKRGAGGRDEQFF. CDR3 DNA sequence: TGCGCCAGCAAGCGGGGGGCAGGGGGCCGCGATGAGCAGTTCTTC.

This clone has a single count. The J gene is TRBJ2-3, the V gene TRBV2; D perhaps matches TRBD1 (6 bases). Germline loops: CDR1 SNHLY, CDR2 FYNNEI. Trimming stripped 3 bases from V and 1 base from J, with 8 bases between. The CDR3 runs 14 residues. The CDR3 spells CASSDRGGTDTQYF. As DNA, the CDR3 is TGTGCCAGCAGTGACAGGGGTGGCACAGATACGCAGTATTTT.

The chain combines TRBV4-1 with TRBJ2-1; D call uncertain. CDR3 size: 18 residues. The ends were cut back, 1 base at V and 0 bases at J, with 16 bases in the middle. Germline-derived CDR1 and CDR2 are MGHRA and YSYEKL. CDR3 coding DNA: TGCGCCAGCAGCCAAGTTTTGATGATTCATAGCTCCTACAATGAGCAGTTCTTC. It is translated as CASSQVLMIHSSYNEQFF.

This chain uses TRBV6-5 with TRBJ1-1, with D possibly matching TRBD1 (5 bases). Per germline, CDR1 MNHEY and CDR2 SVGAGI. V lost 5 bases and J 4 bases, leaving 17 bases between the germline ends. This CDR3 is built from 15 residues. CDR3 in DNA: TGTGCCAGCAGTCGGTCAGGGTACCTCGGCACTGAAGCTTTCTTT. This sequence encodes CASSRSGYLGTEAFF.